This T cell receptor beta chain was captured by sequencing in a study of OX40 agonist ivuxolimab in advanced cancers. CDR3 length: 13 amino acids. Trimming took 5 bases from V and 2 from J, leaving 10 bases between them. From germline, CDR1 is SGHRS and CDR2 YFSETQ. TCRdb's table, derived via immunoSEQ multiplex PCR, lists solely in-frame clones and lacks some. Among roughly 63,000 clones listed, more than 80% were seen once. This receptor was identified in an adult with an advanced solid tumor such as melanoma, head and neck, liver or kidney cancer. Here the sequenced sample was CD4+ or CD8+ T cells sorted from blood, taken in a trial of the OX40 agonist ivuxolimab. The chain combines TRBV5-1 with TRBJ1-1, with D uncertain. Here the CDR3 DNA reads TGCGCCAGCAGTGATAACAGTAACACTGAAGCTTTCTTT. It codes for CASSDNSNTEAFF.